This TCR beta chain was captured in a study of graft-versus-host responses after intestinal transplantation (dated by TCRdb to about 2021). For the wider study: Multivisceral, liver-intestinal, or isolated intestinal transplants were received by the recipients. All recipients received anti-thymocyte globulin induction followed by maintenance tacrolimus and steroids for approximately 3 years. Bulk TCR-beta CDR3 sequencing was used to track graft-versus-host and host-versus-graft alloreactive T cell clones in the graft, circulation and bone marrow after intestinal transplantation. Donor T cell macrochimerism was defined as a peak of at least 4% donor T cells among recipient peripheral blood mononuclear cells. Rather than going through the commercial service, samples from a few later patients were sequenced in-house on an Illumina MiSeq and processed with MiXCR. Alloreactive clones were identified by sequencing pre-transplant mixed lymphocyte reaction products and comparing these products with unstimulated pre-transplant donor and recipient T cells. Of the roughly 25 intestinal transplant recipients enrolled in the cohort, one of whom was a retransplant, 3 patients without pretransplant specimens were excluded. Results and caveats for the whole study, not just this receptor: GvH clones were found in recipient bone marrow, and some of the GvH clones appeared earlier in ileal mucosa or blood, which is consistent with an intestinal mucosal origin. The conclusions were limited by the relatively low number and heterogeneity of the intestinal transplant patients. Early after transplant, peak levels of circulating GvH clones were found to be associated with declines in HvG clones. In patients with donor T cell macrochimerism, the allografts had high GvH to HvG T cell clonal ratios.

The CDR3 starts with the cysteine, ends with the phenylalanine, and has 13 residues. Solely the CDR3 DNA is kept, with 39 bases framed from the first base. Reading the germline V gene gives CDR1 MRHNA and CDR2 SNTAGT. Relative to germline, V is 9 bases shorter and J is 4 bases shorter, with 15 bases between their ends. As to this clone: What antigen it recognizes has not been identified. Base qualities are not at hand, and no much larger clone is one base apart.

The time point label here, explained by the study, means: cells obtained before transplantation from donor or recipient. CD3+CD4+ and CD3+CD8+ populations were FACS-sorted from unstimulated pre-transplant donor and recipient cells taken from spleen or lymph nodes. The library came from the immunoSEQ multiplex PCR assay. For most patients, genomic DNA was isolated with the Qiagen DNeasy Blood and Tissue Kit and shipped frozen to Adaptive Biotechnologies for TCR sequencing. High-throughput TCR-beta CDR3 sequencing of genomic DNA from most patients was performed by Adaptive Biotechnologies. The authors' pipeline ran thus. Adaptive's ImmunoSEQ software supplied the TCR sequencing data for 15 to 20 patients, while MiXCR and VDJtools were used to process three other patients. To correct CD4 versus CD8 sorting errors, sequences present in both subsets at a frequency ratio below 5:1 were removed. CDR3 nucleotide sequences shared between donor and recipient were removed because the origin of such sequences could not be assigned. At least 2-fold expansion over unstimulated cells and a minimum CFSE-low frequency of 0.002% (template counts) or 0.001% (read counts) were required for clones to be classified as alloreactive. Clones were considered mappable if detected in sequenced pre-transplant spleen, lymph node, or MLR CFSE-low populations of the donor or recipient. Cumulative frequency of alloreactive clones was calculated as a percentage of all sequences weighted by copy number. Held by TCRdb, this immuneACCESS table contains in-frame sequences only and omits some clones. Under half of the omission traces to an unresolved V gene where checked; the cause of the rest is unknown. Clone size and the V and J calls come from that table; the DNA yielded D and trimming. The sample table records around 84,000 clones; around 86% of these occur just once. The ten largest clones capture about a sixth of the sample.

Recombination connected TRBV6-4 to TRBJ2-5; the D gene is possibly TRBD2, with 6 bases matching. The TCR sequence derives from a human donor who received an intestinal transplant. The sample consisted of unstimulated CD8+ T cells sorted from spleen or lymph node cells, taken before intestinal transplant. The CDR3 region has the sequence CARRGPEGETQYF. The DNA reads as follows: TGTGCCAGAAGGGGACCGGAGGGAGAGACCCAGTACTTC.